The clone carrying this T cell receptor (beta chain) was found a few times. The antigen remains unidentified. V lost 5 bases to trimming and J lost 5 bases; unmatched junction nucleotides: 7. CDR1 SGHRS and CDR2 YFSETQ come from the germline V gene. CDR3 length: 15 amino acids. The data were taken from a study of OX40 agonist ivuxolimab in advanced cancers. Across the whole study: Of the patients, three showed partial responses, one with hepatocellular carcinoma and two with cutaneous melanoma. Findings of the study overall: Clones of CD4+ and CD8+ blood T cells grew by week 6 at doses of 0.1 to 3.0 mg/kg.

Cycle 7 day 1, cycle 4 day 1, and baseline were the timepoints at which blood was sampled. The method was immunoSEQ multiplex PCR; TCRdb's version includes in-frame clones alone and lacks a portion of them. The sample gives 40,000 to 65,000 clones, less than 90% of which show up once; around 4.3% is in the top ten. The receptor's source is an adult with an advanced solid tumor such as melanoma, head and neck, liver or kidney cancer. Source: CD4+ or CD8+ T cells sorted from blood, taken in a trial of the OX40 agonist ivuxolimab. The chain carries TRBV5-1 and TRBJ1-1; 12 nucleotides align to TRBD1. The CDR3 region has the DNA TGCGCCAGCAGACCGGGACAGGGGGCAGGAACTGAAGCTTTCTTT. It translates to CASRPGQGAGTEAFF.